The clone carrying this TCR beta chain was detected a few times. This specimen comes from a study of patients and donors after allogeneic stem cell transplantation. TCRdb called the RT-PCR reads again in MiXCR, with one record for every CDR3 protein. The sample contains about 960,000 distinct CDR3 sequences, under 20% of which appear only once. Germline V gene sequence: CDR1 SGHDN, CDR2 FVKESK. The CDR3 covers 15 residues. V dropped 4 bases and J dropped 3 bases, with 13 bases sitting between them. The rearrangement links TRBV14 to TRBJ2-1; tentatively, D is TRBD2 (6 bases). Material for sequencing was blood, either unsorted or a sorted T cell fraction (not recorded which). This TCR derives from a human donor who was either an allogeneic HSCT recipient or a stem cell or donor lymphocyte infusion donor (not recorded which). It is not recorded whose cells these are; they may come from a transplant donor. This CDR3 is CASSPPRGNYNEQFF. CDR3 nucleotides: TGTGCCAGCAGCCCCCCCCGCGGGAACTACAATGAGCAGTTCTTC.